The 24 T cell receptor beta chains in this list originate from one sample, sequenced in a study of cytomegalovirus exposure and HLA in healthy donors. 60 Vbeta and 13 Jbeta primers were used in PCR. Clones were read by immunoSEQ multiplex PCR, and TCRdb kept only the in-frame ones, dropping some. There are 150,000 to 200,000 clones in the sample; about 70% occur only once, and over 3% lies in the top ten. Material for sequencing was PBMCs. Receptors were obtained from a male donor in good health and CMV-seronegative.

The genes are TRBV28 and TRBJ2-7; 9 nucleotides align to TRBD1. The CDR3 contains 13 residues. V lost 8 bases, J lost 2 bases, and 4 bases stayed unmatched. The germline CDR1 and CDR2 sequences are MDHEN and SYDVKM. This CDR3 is CASLRQGAYEQYF. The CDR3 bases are TGTGCCAGCCTAAGACAGGGGGCCTACGAGCAGTACTTC.

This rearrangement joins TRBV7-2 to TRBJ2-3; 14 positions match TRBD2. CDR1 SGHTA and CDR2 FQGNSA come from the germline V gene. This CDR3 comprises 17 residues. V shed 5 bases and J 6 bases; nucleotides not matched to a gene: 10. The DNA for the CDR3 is TGTGCCAGCAGCCTAGGGGTTGGGACTAGCGGGAGTGATACGCAGTATTTT. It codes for CASSLGVGTSGSDTQYF.

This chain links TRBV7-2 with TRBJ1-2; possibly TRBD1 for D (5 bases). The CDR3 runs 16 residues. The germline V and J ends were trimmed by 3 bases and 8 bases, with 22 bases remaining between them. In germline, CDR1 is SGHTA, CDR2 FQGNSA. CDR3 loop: CASSLGRVNGVEGYTF. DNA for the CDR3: TGTGCCAGCAGCTTGGGCAGGGTTAATGGCGTTGAGGGCTACACCTTC.

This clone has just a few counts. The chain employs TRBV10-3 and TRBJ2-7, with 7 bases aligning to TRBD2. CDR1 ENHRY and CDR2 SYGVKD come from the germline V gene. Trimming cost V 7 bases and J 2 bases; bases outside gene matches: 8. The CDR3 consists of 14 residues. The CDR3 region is CAIKGRDGTYEQYF. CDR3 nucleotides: TGTGCCATCAAGGGGAGGGACGGTACCTACGAGCAGTACTTC.

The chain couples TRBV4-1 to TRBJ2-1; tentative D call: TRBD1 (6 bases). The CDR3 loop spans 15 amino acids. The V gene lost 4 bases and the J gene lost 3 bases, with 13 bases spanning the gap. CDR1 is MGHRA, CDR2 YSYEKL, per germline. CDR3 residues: CASSPPQGSYNEQFF. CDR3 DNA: TGCGCCAGCAGCCCCCCTCAGGGGAGCTACAATGAGCAGTTCTTC.

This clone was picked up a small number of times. The DNA of the CDR3 is TGTGCCACCACCCCGACCCGACTAGCAGGCGAGCAGTACTTC. The encoded protein is CATTPTRLAGEQYF. This chain connects TRBV15 to TRBJ2-7; 7 bases are a match to TRBD2. The V segment lost 7 bases and the J segment 6 bases; nucleotides outside the gene matches: 12. The CDR3 consists of 14 residues. CDR1 is LNHNV and CDR2 is YYDKDF in the germline V gene (reference sequence).

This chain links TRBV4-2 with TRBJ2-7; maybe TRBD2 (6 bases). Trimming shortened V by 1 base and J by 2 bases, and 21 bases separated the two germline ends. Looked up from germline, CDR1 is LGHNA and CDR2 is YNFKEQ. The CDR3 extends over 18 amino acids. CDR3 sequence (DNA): TGTGCCAGCAGCCAAGCCCAACCCACTAGCTCAGCCGCCTACGAGCAGTACTTC. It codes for CASSQAQPTSSAAYEQYF.

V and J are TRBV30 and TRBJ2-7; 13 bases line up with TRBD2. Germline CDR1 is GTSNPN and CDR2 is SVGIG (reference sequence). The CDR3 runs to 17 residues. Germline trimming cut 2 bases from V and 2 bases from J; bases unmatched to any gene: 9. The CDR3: CAWSTLAGGPSAYEQYF. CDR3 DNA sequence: TGTGCCTGGAGTACACTAGCGGGAGGGCCCTCAGCCTACGAGCAGTACTTC.

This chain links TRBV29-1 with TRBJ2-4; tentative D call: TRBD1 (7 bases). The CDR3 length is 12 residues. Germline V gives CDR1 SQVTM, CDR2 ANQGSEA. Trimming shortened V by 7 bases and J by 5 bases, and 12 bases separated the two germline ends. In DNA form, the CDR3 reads TGCAGCGGCGGGACAGTCGAAAACATTCAGTACTTC. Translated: CSGGTVENIQYF.

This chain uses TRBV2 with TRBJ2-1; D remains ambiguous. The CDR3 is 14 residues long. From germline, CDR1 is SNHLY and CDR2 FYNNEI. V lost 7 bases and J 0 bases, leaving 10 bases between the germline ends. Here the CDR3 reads CASNRGISYNEQFF. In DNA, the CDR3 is TGTGCCAGCAATAGAGGAATCTCCTACAATGAGCAGTTCTTC.

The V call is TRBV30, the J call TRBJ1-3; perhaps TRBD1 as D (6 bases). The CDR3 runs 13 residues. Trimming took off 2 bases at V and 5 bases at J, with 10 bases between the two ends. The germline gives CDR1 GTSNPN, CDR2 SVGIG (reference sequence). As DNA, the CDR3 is TGTGCCTGGAGTCGGACAGATCGAAACACCATATATTTT. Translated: CAWSRTDRNTIYF.

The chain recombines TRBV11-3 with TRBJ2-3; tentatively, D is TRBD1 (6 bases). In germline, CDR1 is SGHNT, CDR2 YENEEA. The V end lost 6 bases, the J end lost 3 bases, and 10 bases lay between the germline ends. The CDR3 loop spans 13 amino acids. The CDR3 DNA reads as TGTGCCAGCAGACTCAGGGGAACAGATACGCAGTATTTT. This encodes CASRLRGTDTQYF.

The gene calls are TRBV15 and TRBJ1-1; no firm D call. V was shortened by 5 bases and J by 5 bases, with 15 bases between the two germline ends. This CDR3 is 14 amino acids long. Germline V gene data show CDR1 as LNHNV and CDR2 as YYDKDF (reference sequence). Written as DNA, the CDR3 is TGTGCCACCAGCGTCCGGGTCGAGAAAACTGAAGCTTTCTTT. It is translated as CATSVRVEKTEAFF.

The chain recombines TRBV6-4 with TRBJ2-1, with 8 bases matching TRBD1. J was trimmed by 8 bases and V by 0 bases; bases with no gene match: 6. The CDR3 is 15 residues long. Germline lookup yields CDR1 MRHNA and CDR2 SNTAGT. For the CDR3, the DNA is TGTGCCAGCAGTGACTCTTCAGGGGGCTCTCATGAGCAGTTCTTC. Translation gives CASSDSSGGSHEQFF.

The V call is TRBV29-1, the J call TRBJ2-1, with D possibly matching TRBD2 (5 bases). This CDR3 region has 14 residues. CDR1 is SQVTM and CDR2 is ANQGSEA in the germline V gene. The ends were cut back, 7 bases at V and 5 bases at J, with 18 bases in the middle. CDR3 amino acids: CSAASNLVNNEQFF. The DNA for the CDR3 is TGCAGCGCCGCTAGCAACCTAGTGAACAATGAGCAGTTCTTC.

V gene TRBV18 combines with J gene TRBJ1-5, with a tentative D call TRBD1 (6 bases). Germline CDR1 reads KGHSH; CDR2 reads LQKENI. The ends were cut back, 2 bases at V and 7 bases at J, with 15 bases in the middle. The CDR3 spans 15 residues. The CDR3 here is CASSPNQGLGQPQHF. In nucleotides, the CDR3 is TGTGCCAGCTCACCAAACCAGGGGTTAGGGCAGCCCCAGCATTTT.

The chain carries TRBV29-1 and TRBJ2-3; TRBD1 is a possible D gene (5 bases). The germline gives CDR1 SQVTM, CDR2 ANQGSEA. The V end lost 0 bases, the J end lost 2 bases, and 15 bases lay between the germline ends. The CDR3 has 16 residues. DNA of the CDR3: TGCAGCGTTGAAGACGAGGTGGGGCGAGTCACAGATACGCAGTATTTT. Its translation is CSVEDEVGRVTDTQYF.

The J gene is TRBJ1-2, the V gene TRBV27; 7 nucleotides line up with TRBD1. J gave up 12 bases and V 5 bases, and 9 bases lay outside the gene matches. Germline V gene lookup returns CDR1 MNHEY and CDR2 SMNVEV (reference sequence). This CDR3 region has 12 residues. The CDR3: CASSPLGQTHTF. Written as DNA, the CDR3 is TGTGCCAGCAGTCCCCTGGGACAGACCCACACCTTC.

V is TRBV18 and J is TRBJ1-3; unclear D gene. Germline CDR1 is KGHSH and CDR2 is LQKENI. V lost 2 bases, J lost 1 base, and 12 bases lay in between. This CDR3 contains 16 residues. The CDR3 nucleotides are TGTGCCAGCTCACCAAATGGAGCCGGTTCTGGAAACACCATATATTTT. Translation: CASSPNGAGSGNTIYF.

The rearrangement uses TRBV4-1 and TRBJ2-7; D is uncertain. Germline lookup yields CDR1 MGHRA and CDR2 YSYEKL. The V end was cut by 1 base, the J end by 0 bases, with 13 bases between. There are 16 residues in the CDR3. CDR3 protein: CASSQVYTTSSYEQYF. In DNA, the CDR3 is TGCGCCAGCAGCCAAGTTTACACAACCAGCTCCTACGAGCAGTACTTC.

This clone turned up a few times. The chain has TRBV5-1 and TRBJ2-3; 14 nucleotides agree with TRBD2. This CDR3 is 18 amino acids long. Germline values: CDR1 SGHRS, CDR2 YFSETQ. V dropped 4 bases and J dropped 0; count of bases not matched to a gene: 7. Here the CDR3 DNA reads TGCGCCAGCAGCCTTGGGACTAGCGGGGGAGCTAGCACAGATACGCAGTATTTT. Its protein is CASSLGTSGGASTDTQYF.

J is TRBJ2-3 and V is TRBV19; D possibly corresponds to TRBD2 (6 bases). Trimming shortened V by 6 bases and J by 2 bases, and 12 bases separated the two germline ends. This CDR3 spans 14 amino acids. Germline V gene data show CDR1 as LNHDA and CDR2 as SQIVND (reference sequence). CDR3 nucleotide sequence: TGTGCCAGTAGGGGGGACTCGTTCACAGATACGCAGTATTTT. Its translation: CASRGDSFTDTQYF.

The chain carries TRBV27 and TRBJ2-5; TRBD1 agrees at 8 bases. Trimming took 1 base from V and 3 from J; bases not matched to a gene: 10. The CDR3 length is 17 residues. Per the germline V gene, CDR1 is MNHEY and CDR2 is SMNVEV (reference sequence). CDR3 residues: CASSLYGGGQGKETQYF. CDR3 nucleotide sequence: TGTGCCAGCAGTTTATATGGGGGTGGACAGGGAAAAGAGACCCAGTACTTC.

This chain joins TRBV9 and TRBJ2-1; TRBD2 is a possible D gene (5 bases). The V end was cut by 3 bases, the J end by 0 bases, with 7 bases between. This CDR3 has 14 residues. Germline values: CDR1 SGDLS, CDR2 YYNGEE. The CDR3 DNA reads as TGTGCCAGCAGCGGCCGGGGCTCCTACAATGAGCAGTTCTTC. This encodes CASSGRGSYNEQFF.